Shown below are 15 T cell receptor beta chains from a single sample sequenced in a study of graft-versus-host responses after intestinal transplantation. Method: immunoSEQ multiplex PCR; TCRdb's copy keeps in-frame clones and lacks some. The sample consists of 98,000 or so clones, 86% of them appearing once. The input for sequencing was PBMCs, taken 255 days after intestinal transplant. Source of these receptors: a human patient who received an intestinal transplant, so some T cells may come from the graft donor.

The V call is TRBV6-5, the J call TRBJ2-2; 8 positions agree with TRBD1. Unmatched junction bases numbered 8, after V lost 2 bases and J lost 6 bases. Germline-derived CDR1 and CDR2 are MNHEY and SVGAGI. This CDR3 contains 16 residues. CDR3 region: CASSYPGQGSPGELFF. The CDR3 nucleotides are TGTGCCAGCAGTTACCCCGGACAGGGAAGTCCCGGGGAGCTGTTTTTT.

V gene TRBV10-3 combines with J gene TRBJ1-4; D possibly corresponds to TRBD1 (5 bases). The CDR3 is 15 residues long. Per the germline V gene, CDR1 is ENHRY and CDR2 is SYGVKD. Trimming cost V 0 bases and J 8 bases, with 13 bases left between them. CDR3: CAISESAGGSEKLFF. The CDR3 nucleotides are TGTGCCATCAGTGAGTCGGCGGGGGGTAGCGAAAAACTGTTTTTT.

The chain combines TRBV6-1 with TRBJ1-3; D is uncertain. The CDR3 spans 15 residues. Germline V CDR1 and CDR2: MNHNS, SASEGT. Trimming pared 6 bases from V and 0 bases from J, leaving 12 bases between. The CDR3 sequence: CASRPDGYSGNTIYF. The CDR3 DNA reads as TGTGCCAGCAGGCCTGACGGCTACTCTGGAAACACCATATATTTT.

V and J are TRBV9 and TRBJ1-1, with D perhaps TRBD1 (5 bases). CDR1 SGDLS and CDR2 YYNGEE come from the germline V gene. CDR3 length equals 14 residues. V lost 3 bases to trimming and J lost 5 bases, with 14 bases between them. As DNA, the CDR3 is TGTGCCAGCAGCGATTCTCAGGGTTTTACTGAAGCTTTCTTT. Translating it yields CASSDSQGFTEAFF.

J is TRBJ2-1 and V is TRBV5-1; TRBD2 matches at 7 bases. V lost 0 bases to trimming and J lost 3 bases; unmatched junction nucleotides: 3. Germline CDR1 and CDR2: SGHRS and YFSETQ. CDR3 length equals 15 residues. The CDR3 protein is CASSLELANYNEQFF. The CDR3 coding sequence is TGCGCCAGCAGCTTGGAACTAGCGAACTACAATGAGCAGTTCTTC.

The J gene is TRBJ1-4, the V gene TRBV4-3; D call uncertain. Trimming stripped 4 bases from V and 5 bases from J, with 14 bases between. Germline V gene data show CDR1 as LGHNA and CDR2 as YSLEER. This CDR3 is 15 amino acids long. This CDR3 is CASSPAGDQNEKLFF. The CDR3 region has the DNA TGCGCCAGCAGCCCCGCCGGGGATCAAAATGAAAAACTGTTTTTT.

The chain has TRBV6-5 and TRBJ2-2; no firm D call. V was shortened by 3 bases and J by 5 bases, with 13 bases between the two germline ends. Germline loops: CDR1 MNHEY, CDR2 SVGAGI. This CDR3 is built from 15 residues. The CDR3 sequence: CASSYGATWTGELFF. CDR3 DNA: TGTGCCAGCAGTTATGGAGCGACGTGGACCGGGGAGCTGTTTTTT.

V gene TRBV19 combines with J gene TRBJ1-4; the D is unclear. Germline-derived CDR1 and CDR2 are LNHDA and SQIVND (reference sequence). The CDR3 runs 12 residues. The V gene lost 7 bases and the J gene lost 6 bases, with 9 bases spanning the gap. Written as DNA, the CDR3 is TGTGCCAGTACGACATCCGATGAAAAACTGTTTTTT. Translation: CASTTSDEKLFF.

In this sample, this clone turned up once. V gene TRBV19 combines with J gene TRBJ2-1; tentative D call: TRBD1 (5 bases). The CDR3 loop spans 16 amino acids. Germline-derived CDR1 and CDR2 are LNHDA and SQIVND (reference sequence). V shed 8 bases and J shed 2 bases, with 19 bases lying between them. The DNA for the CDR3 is TGTGCCAGTCAGAGGTTTAGACAGTTAGCCTACAATGAGCAGTTCTTC. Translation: CASQRFRQLAYNEQFF.

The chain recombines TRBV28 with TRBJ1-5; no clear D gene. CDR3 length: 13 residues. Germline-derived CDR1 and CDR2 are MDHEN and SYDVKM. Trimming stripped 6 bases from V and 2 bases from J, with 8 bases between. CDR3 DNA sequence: TGTGCCAGCAGGTCAGGAGGCAATCAGCCCCAGCATTTT. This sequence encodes CASRSGGNQPQHF.

CDR3 DNA: TGTGCCAGCAGCTTAGATGAGGGCACTGAAGCTTTCTTT. Translation gives CASSLDEGTEAFF. The V call is TRBV7-9, the J call TRBJ1-1, with D hard to call. In germline, CDR1 is SEHNR, CDR2 FQNEAQ (reference sequence). The CDR3 totals 13 residues. Trimming removed 1 base from V and 4 bases from J, with 7 bases in between.

Written as DNA, the CDR3 is TGCGCCAGCAGCCGCGTTGGAGCGGGAGCGAACACCGGGGAGCTGTTTTTT. Translating it yields CASSRVGAGANTGELFF. V usage is TRBV5-1 and J usage is TRBJ2-2; 8 positions agree with TRBD2. Per germline, CDR1 SGHRS and CDR2 YFSETQ. The CDR3 runs to 17 residues. With 4 bases clipped from V and 0 bases from J, the junction kept 8 bases outside the gene matches.

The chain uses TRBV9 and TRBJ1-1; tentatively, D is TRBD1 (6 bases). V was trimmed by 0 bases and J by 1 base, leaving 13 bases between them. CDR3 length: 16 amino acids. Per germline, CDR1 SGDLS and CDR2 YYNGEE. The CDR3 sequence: CASSVAAGERNTEAFF. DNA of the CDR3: TGTGCCAGCAGCGTAGCTGCAGGGGAGCGGAACACTGAAGCTTTCTTT.

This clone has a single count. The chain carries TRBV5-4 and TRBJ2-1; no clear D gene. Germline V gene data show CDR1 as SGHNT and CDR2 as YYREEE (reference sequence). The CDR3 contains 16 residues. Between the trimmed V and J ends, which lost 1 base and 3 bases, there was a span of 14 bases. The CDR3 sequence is CASSLIETINYNEQFF. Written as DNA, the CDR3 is TGTGCCAGCAGCTTGATTGAGACAATTAACTACAATGAGCAGTTCTTC.

The CDR3 nucleotides are TGTGCCAGCAGTTTATTAGACAGGGTCCACGAGCAGTACTTC. Protein sequence: CASSLLDRVHEQYF. The chain links TRBV28 to TRBJ2-7, with 7 bases lining up with TRBD1. Germline CDR1 reads MDHEN; CDR2 reads SYDVKM. The CDR3 runs 14 residues. V lost 1 base, J lost 5 bases, and 5 bases stayed unmatched.